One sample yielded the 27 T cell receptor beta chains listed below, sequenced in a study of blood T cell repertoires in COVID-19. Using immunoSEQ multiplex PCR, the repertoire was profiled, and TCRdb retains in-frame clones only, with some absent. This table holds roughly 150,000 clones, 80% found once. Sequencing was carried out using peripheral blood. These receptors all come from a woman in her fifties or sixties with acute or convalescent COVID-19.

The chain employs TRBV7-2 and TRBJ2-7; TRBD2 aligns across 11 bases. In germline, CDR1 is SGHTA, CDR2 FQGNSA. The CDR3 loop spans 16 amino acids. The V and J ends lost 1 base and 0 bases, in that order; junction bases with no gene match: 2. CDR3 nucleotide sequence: TGTGCCAGCAGCTTAGGTACTAGCGGGGGCTCCTACGAGCAGTACTTC. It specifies CASSLGTSGGSYEQYF. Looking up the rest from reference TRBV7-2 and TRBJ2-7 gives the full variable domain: GAGVSQSPSNKVTEKGKDVELRCDPISGHTALYWYRQSLGQGLEFLIYFQGNSAPDKSGLPSDRFSAERTGGSVSTLTIQRTQQEDSAVYLCASSLGTSGGSYEQYFGPGTRLTVT.

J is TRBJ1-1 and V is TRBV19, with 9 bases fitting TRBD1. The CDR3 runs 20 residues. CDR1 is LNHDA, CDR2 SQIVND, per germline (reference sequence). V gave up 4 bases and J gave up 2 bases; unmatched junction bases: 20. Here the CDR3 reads CASSNGQGFLGVARNTEAFF. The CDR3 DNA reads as TGTGCCAGTAGTAACGGACAGGGGTTCTTAGGAGTAGCCCGAAACACTGAAGCTTTCTTT.

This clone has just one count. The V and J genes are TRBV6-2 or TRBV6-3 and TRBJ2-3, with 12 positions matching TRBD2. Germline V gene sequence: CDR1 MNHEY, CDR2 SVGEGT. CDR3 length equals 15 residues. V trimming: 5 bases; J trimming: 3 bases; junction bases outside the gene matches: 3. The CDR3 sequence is CASSLTSGGTDTQYF. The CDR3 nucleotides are TGTGCCAGCAGTCTGACTAGCGGGGGTACAGATACGCAGTATTTT.

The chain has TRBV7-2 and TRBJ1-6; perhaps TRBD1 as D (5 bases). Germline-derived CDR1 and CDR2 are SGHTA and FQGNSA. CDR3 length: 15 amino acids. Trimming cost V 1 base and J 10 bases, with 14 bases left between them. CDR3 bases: TGTGCCAGCAGCTTAGTGGGGGGAACGGAGTCACCCCTCCACTTT. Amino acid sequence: CASSLVGGTESPLHF.

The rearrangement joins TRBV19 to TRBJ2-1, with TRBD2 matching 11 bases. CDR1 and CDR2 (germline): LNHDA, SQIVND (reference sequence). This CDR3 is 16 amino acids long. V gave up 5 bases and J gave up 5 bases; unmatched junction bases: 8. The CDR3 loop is CASSSLLAGENNEQFF. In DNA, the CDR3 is TGTGCCAGTAGTTCCCTACTAGCGGGGGAGAACAATGAGCAGTTCTTC.

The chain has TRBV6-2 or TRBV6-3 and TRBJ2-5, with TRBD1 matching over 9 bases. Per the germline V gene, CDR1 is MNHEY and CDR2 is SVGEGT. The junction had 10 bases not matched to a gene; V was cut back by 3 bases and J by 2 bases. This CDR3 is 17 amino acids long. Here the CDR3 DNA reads TGTGCCAGCAGTTATGGGGGCCTCGGGACAGGGCAAGAGACCCAGTACTTC. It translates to CASSYGGLGTGQETQYF.

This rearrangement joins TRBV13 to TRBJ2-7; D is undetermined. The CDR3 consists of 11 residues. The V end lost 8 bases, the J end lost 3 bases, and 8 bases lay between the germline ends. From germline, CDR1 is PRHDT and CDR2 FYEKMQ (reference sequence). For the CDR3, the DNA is TGTGCCAGCGATGGGCGCTACGAGCAGTACTTC. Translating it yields CASDGRYEQYF.

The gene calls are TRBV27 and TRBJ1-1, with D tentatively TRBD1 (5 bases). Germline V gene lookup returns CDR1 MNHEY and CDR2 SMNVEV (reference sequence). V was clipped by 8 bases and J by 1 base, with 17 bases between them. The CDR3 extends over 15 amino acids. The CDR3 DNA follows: TGTGCCAGCTTAAGACTAGGGACCGGGAACACTGAAGCTTTCTTT. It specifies CASLRLGTGNTEAFF.

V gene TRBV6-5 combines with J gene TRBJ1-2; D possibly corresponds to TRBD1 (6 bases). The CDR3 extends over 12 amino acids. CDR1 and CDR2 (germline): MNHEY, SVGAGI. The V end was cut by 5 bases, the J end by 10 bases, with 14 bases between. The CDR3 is CASSRTGYDYTF. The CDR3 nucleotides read TGTGCCAGCAGTCGAACAGGGTACGACTACACCTTC.

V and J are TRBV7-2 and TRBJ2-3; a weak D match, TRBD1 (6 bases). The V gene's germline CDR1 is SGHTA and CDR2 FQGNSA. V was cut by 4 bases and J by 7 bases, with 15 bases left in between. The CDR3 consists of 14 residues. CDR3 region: CASSSISGANTQYF. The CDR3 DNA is TGTGCCAGCAGCTCTATTTCAGGGGCCAATACGCAGTATTTT.

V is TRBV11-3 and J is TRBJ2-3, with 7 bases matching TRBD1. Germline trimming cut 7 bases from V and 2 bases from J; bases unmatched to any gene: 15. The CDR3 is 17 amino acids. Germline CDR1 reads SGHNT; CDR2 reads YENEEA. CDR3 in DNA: TGTGCCAGCACCTCGGGACGGGTCGGACAGGACACAGATACGCAGTATTTT. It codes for CASTSGRVGQDTDTQYF.

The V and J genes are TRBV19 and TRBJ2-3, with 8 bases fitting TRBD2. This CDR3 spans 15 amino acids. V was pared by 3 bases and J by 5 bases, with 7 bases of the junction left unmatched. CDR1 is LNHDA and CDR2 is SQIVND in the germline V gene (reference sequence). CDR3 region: CASSIGGGPVDTQYF. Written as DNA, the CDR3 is TGTGCCAGTAGTATCGGGGGGGGGCCAGTAGATACGCAGTATTTT.

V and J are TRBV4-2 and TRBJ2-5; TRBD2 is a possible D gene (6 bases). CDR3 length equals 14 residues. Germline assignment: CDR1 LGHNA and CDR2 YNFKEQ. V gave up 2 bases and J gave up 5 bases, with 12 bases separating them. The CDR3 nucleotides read TGTGCCAGCAGCCAAACGGCGGGGCGGGAGACCCAGTACTTC. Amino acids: CASSQTAGRETQYF.

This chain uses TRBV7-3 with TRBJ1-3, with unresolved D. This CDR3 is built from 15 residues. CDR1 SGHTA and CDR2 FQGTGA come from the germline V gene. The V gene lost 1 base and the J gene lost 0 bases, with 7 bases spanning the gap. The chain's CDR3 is CASSLMGSSGNTIYF. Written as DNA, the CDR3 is TGTGCCAGCAGCTTAATGGGGAGCTCTGGAAACACCATATATTTT.

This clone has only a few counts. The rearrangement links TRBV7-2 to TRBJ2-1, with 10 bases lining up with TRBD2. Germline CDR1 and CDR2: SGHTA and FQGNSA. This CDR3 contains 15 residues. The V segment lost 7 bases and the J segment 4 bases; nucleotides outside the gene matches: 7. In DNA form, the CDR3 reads TGTGCCAGCATCCAGCGGGGGGGCCGGTACAATGAGCAGTTCTTC. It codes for CASIQRGGRYNEQFF. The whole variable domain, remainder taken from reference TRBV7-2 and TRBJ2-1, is GAGVSQSPSNKVTEKGKDVELRCDPISGHTALYWYRQSLGQGLEFLIYFQGNSAPDKSGLPSDRFSAERTGGSVSTLTIQRTQQEDSAVYLCASIQRGGRYNEQFFGPGTRLTVL.

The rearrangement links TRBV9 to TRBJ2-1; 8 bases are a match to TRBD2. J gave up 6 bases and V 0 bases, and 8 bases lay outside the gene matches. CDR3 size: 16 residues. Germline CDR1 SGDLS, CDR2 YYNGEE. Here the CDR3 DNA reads TGTGCCAGCAGCGTAGCCCCGGGGGGGCTTTTCAATGAGCAGTTCTTC. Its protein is CASSVAPGGLFNEQFF.

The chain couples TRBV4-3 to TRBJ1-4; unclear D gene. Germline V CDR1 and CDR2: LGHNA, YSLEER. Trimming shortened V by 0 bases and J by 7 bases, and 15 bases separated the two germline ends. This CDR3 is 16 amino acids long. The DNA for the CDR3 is TGCGCCAGCAGCCAAGATAAGACTGGCGGCGGTGAAAAACTGTTTTTT. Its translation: CASSQDKTGGGEKLFF.

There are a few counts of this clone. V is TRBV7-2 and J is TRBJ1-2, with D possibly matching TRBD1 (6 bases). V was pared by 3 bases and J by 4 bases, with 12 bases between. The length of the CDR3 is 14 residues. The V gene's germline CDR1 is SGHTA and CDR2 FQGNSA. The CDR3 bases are TGTGCCAGCAGCTTTCCAGGGGTGCGCTATGGCTACACCTTC. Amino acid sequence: CASSFPGVRYGYTF.

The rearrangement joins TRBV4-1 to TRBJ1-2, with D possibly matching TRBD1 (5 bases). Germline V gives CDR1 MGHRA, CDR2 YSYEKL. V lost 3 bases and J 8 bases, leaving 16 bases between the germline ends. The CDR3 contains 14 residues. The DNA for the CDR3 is TGCGCCAGCAGCCACATTACCGGGGGGTACGGCTACACCTTC. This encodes CASSHITGGYGYTF.

DNA of the CDR3: TGTGCCAGCAGTAAGGGGGGGGCGGAAAAACTGTTTTTT. This translates into CASSKGGAEKLFF. This chain connects TRBV6-2 or TRBV6-3 to TRBJ1-4; a weak D match, TRBD1 (6 bases). Germline V gene sequence: CDR1 MNHEY, CDR2 SVGEGT. This CDR3 has 13 residues. Trimming removed 5 bases from V and 8 bases from J, with 12 bases in between.

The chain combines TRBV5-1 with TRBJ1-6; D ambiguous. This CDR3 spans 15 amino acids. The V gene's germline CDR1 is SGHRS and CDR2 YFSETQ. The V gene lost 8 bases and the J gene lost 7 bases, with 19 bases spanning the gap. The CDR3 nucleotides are TGCGCCAGTAGGGTGGGAGTACGTTCGAATTCACCCCTCCACTTT. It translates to CASRVGVRSNSPLHF.

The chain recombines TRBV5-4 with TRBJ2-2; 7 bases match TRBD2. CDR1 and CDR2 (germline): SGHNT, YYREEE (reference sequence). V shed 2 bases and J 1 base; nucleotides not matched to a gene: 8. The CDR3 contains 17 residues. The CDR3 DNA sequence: TGTGCCAGCAGCTTAAACCGGGGCGGGGGGAACACCGGGGAGCTGTTTTTT. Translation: CASSLNRGGGNTGELFF.

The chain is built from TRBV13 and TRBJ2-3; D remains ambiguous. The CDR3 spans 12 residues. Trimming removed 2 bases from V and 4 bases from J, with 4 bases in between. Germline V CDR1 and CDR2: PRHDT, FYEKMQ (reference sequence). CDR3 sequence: CASSLFADTQYF. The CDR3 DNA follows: TGTGCCAGCAGCTTATTCGCAGATACGCAGTATTTT.

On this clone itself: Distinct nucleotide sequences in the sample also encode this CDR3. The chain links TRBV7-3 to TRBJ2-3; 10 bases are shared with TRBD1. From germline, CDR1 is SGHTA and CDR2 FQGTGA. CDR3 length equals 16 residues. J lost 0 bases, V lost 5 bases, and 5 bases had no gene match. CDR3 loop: CASSLRTGGSTDTQYF. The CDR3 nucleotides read TGTGCCAGCAGCCTCCGGACAGGGGGAAGCACAGATACGCAGTATTTT.

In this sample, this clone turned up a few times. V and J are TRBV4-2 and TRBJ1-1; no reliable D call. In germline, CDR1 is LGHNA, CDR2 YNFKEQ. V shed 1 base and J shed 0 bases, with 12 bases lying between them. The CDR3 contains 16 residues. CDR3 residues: CASSQAGGLMNTEAFF. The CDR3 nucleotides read TGTGCCAGCAGCCAAGCCGGAGGGCTTATGAACACTGAAGCTTTCTTT.

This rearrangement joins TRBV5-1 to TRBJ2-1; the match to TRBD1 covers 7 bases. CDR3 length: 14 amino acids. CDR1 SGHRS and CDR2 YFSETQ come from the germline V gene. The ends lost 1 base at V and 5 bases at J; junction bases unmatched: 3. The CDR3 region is CASSLLGQHNEQFF. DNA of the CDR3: TGCGCCAGCAGCTTGTTGGGACAGCACAATGAGCAGTTCTTC.

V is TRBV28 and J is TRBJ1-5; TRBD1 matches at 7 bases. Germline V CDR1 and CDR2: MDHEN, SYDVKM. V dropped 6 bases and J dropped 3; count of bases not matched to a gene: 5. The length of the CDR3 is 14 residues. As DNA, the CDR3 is TGTGCCAGCAGGACCGACAGGGACAATCAGCCCCAGCATTTT. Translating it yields CASRTDRDNQPQHF.